Following are 27 T cell receptor beta chains from one sample sequenced in a study of shared clonotypes between healthy human individuals. The assay was immunoSEQ multiplex PCR, and TCRdb's table has in-frame clones only and misses some. The sample holds 1.5 million to 2.5 million clones; roughly 94% are singletons and the top ten take around 1.2%. Naive CD8 cells comprised CD45RO-negative, CCR7-positively selected cells, excluding terminally differentiated effector memory CD45RA+ cells. Source material: naive CD8+ T cells sorted from blood. The receptors were sampled from a man younger than 35 in good health.

The CDR3 loop is CASTFTHTDTQYF. In nucleotides, the CDR3 is TGTGCCAGCACTTTCACACACACAGATACGCAGTATTTT. The gene calls are TRBV27 and TRBJ2-3; D unresolved. The CDR3 has 13 amino acids. The germline CDR1 and CDR2 sequences are MNHEY and SMNVEV (reference sequence). V shed 7 bases and J shed 2 bases, with 10 bases lying between them.

In nucleotides, the CDR3 is TGTGCCAGCAGTGATGTTGGGCCCAATAATTCACCCCTCCACTTT. This sequence encodes CASSDVGPNNSPLHF. The chain links TRBV2 to TRBJ1-6; no definite D call. The germline gives CDR1 SNHLY, CDR2 FYNNEI. The V end was cut by 3 bases, the J end by 5 bases, with 11 bases between. The length of the CDR3 is 15 residues.

J is TRBJ2-7 and V is TRBV19; no clear D. The CDR3 consists of 18 residues. V dropped 3 bases and J dropped 1 base, with 22 bases sitting between them. CDR1 and CDR2 (germline): LNHDA, SQIVND (reference sequence). The CDR3 nucleotides are TGTGCCAGTAGTATGTACCCTGTGTGGCAGACGAATTCCTACGAGCAGTACTTC. It yields the protein CASSMYPVWQTNSYEQYF.

A single count supports this clone. The V and J genes are TRBV7-3 and TRBJ1-5, with 7 bases aligning to TRBD1. Per germline, CDR1 SGHTA and CDR2 FQGTGA. CDR3 length: 17 residues. V gave up 2 bases and J gave up 5 bases; unmatched junction bases: 12. CDR3 sequence (DNA): TGTGCCAGCAGCTTATTCAGCGACAGGGAAAGAGATCAGCCCCAGCATTTT. Protein sequence: CASSLFSDRERDQPQHF.

The V call is TRBV7-9, the J call TRBJ2-3, with D maybe TRBD1 (5 bases). The germline CDR1 and CDR2 sequences are SEHNR and FQNEAQ (reference sequence). Trimming removed 5 bases from V and 2 bases from J, with 11 bases in between. The CDR3 is 14 amino acids. CDR3 region: CASSPRQTTDTQYF. The DNA of the CDR3 is TGTGCCAGCAGCCCTCGACAGACCACAGATACGCAGTATTTT. Using reference TRBV7-9 and TRBJ2-3 for the parts outside the CDR3, the full variable domain is DTGVSQNPRHKITKRGQNVTFRCDPISEHNRLYWYRQTLGQGPEFLTYFQNEAQLEKSRLLSDRFSAERPKGSFSTLEIQRTEQGDSAMYLCASSPRQTTDTQYFGPGTRLTVL.

The chain has TRBV5-5 and TRBJ1-6; 12 bases map to TRBD1. This CDR3 is built from 15 residues. Unmatched junction bases numbered 8, after V lost 3 bases and J lost 13 bases. Germline-derived CDR1 and CDR2 are SGHKS and YYEKEE (reference sequence). This chain's CDR3 is CASSYSGTGGAPLHF. The CDR3 DNA sequence: TGTGCCAGCAGCTACTCCGGGACAGGGGGCGCCCCCCTCCACTTT.

This clone was counted once. The V call is TRBV6-6, the J call TRBJ2-7; weak D call: TRBD1 (7 bases). CDR1 is MNHNY and CDR2 is SVGAGI in the germline V gene (reference sequence). Trimming removed 5 bases at V and 7 bases at J, with 18 bases between. The CDR3 runs to 14 residues. In nucleotides, the CDR3 is TGTGCCAGCAGTCCACTAGGGACAGCGGGTGAGCAGTACTTC. Protein: CASSPLGTAGEQYF.

The V gene is TRBV10-3, the J gene TRBJ2-7, with 8 positions matching TRBD1. The CDR3 runs 15 residues. The ends lost 4 bases at V and 2 bases at J; junction bases unmatched: 7. Germline values: CDR1 ENHRY, CDR2 SYGVKD. CDR3 region: CAISGQGSATYEQYF. CDR3 DNA: TGTGCCATCAGTGGACAGGGGTCTGCAACCTACGAGCAGTACTTC.

V is TRBV13 and J is TRBJ2-5; D remains unclear. The CDR3 contains 15 residues. V was cut by 5 bases and J by 5 bases, with 18 bases left in between. Germline V gives CDR1 PRHDT, CDR2 FYEKMQ (reference sequence). CDR3 bases: TGTGCCAGCAGCCAGGTGGCCACCGAGTCGGAGACCCAGTACTTC. Translating it yields CASSQVATESETQYF.

Remarks on this clone: Distinct nucleotide sequences in the sample also encode this CDR3. The chain joins TRBV9 to TRBJ2-1, with D uncertain. Germline-derived CDR1 and CDR2 are SGDLS and YYNGEE. The CDR3 is made up of 12 amino acids. V was cut by 2 bases and J by 3 bases, with 3 bases left in between. The chain's CDR3 is CASSVDYNEQFF. The DNA for the CDR3 is TGTGCCAGCAGCGTCGACTACAATGAGCAGTTCTTC.

The gene calls are TRBV25-1 and TRBJ1-1; D unclear. Germline V gene data show CDR1 as MGHDK and CDR2 as SYGVNS. Trimming took off 5 bases at V and 6 bases at J, with 13 bases between the two ends. The CDR3 spans 13 residues. Here the CDR3 reads CASSPISSAEAFF. In DNA, the CDR3 is TGTGCCAGCAGTCCTATCTCGTCCGCTGAAGCTTTCTTT.

V usage is TRBV6-1 and J usage is TRBJ2-7; TRBD2 agrees at 12 bases. The V and J ends lost 2 bases and 5 bases, in that order; junction bases with no gene match: 13. The germline CDR1 and CDR2 sequences are MNHNS and SASEGT. CDR3 length: 18 amino acids. CDR3 sequence: CASSEYPSGRASGDEQYF. Written as DNA, the CDR3 is TGTGCCAGCAGTGAATATCCTAGCGGGAGGGCCTCAGGAGACGAGCAGTACTTC.

Details on this clone: Other DNA sequences in this specimen translate into the identical CDR3. V is TRBV7-8 and J is TRBJ2-7, with TRBD1 matching over 12 bases. This CDR3 has 15 residues. V shed 5 bases and J 4 bases; nucleotides not matched to a gene: 6. From germline, CDR1 is SGHVS and CDR2 FQNEAQ. In DNA, the CDR3 is TGTGCCAGCAGCCCCCCGGGACAGGGGGCTTACGAGCAGTACTTC. Translating gives CASSPPGQGAYEQYF.

The V call is TRBV27, the J call TRBJ1-5; D might be TRBD1 (6 bases). CDR3 length equals 14 residues. The V and J ends lost 3 bases and 3 bases respectively, with 9 bases between them. The V gene's germline CDR1 is MNHEY and CDR2 SMNVEV (reference sequence). CDR3 sequence (DNA): TGTGCCAGCAGTTTCAGGGGTGTCAATCAGCCCCAGCATTTT. It encodes CASSFRGVNQPQHF.

The genes are TRBV11-2 and TRBJ2-3; 9 bases are a match to TRBD2. J gave up 2 bases and V 1 base, and 7 bases lay outside the gene matches. Looked up from germline, CDR1 is SGHAT and CDR2 is FQNNGV. CDR3 length: 17 amino acids. CDR3: CASSLVGTSSFTDTQYF. CDR3 DNA sequence: TGTGCCAGCAGCTTAGTTGGGACTAGCAGTTTCACAGATACGCAGTATTTT.

The chain is built from TRBV5-1 and TRBJ1-2; D is possibly TRBD1 (5 bases). Germline assignment: CDR1 SGHRS and CDR2 YFSETQ. The CDR3 consists of 14 residues. Trimming stripped 4 bases from V and 5 bases from J, with 15 bases between. The CDR3 DNA reads as TGCGCCAGCAGCCTAGCCGGGACCGAGTATGGCTACACCTTC. Amino acid sequence: CASSLAGTEYGYTF.

The chain employs TRBV7-8 and TRBJ2-7; unclear D gene. V shed 0 bases and J shed 7 bases, with 7 bases lying between them. Germline assignment: CDR1 SGHVS and CDR2 FQNEAQ. This CDR3 has 12 residues. The CDR3 sequence is CASSLALEEQYF. Written as DNA, the CDR3 is TGTGCCAGCAGCTTAGCGCTAGAGGAGCAGTACTTC. The full variable domain, completed using reference TRBV7-8 and TRBJ2-7, is GAGVSQSPRYKVAKRGQDVALRCDPISGHVSLFWYQQALGQGPEFLTYFQNEAQLDKSGLPSDRFFAERPEGSVSTLKIQRTQQEDSAVYLCASSLALEEQYFGPGTRLTVT.

This rearrangement joins TRBV7-9 to TRBJ1-2; 8 nucleotides align to TRBD1. The CDR3 sequence is 17 residues long. Losses at the gene ends were 0 bases for V and 8 bases for J; bases not matched to a gene: 14. Germline assignment: CDR1 SEHNR and CDR2 FQNEAQ (reference sequence). CDR3: CASSLARGQAALGGYTF. CDR3 nucleotides: TGTGCCAGCAGCTTAGCGCGGGGACAGGCAGCCCTGGGGGGCTACACCTTC.

The V gene is TRBV27, the J gene TRBJ1-1; D may be TRBD1 (5 bases). Germline assignment: CDR1 MNHEY and CDR2 SMNVEV (reference sequence). The CDR3 extends over 15 amino acids. V lost 5 bases and J 0 bases, leaving 13 bases between the germline ends. CDR3 residues: CASSPLVQVNTEAFF. The CDR3 DNA reads TGTGCCAGCAGTCCCTTGGTACAGGTGAACACTGAAGCTTTCTTT.

The chain uses TRBV9 and TRBJ2-2; D call uncertain. The germline V gene has CDR1 SGDLS and CDR2 YYNGEE. There are 15 residues in the CDR3. Between the trimmed V and J ends, which lost 0 bases and 5 bases, there was a span of 11 bases. The CDR3 is CASSVGTTATGELFF. DNA for the CDR3: TGTGCCAGCAGCGTAGGAACCACAGCAACCGGGGAGCTGTTTTTT.

J is TRBJ2-1 and V is TRBV6-1; TRBD1 matches at 9 bases. Germline V gene lookup returns CDR1 MNHNS and CDR2 SASEGT. The trim removed 7 bases at V and 7 bases at J, leaving 11 bases unmatched. The CDR3 contains 15 residues. CDR3 in DNA: TGTGCCAGCATCCTCGGGACAGGGATGGCAAATGAGCAGTTCTTC. It encodes CASILGTGMANEQFF.

The rearrangement joins TRBV5-6 to TRBJ2-7; D is possibly TRBD1 (6 bases). V was cut by 3 bases and J by 4 bases, with 11 bases left in between. The CDR3 is 13 amino acids. Germline-derived CDR1 and CDR2 are SGHDT and YYEEEE. The CDR3 nucleotides are TGTGCCAGCAGCTCCACAGGGAGATACGAGCAGTACTTC. Translation gives CASSSTGRYEQYF.

A few counts support this clone. CDR3: CASSLESLQPQHF. The CDR3 nucleotides read TGTGCCAGCAGCTTAGAGTCCCTCCAGCCCCAGCATTTT. The V call is TRBV11-2, the J call TRBJ1-5, with no clear D. V dropped 0 bases and J dropped 7 bases, with 7 bases sitting between them. The CDR3 loop spans 13 amino acids. CDR1 SGHAT and CDR2 FQNNGV come from the germline V gene.

V and J are TRBV4-1 and TRBJ1-2; D remains unclear. The CDR3 is 16 amino acids. Per the germline V gene, CDR1 is MGHRA and CDR2 is YSYEKL. With 0 bases removed from V and 1 base from J, the gap between germline ends came to 12 bases. CDR3 protein: CASSQEQVGDNYGYTF. CDR3 DNA: TGCGCCAGCAGCCAAGAACAAGTCGGGGATAACTATGGCTACACCTTC.

The chain joins TRBV4-3 to TRBJ2-3, with D unclear. CDR1 is LGHNA and CDR2 is YSLEER in the germline V gene. The CDR3 runs 17 residues. Trimming took off 1 base at V and 1 base at J, with 15 bases between the two ends. The CDR3 loop reads CASSQGESHWGTDTQYF. The CDR3 bases are TGCGCCAGCAGCCAAGGAGAATCCCACTGGGGCACAGATACGCAGTATTTT.

This rearrangement joins TRBV6-6 to TRBJ1-1, with 8 bases matching TRBD1. The CDR3 is 16 residues long. J was trimmed by 1 base and V by 2 bases; bases with no gene match: 6. Germline-derived CDR1 and CDR2 are MNHNY and SVGAGI (reference sequence). The CDR3 protein is CASSYPAGTGNTEAFF. CDR3 in DNA: TGTGCCAGCAGTTACCCCGCCGGGACAGGGAACACTGAAGCTTTCTTT.

J is TRBJ2-5 and V is TRBV11-2; 10 positions match TRBD2. The CDR3 contains 14 residues. The ends lost 5 bases at V and 2 bases at J; junction bases unmatched: 2. CDR1 is SGHAT and CDR2 is FQNNGV in the germline V gene. The CDR3 loop reads CASSSGGGQETQYF. In DNA form, the CDR3 reads TGTGCCAGCAGCAGCGGGGGGGGGCAAGAGACCCAGTACTTC.